This TCR beta chain was recovered during a study of OX40 agonist ivuxolimab in advanced cancers. This CDR3 is 12 amino acids long. V was shortened by 1 base and J by 3 bases, with 4 bases between the two germline ends. Germline V gives CDR1 SQVTM, CDR2 ANQGSEA. The data were produced by immunoSEQ multiplex PCR, yet TCRdb's version contains in-frame clones alone and is incomplete. The sample records about 41,000 clones, 80% to 90% being singletons. This material consisted of CD4+ or CD8+ T cells sorted from blood, taken in a trial of the OX40 agonist ivuxolimab. The chain is built from TRBV29-1 and TRBJ1-3; D unresolved. The TCR originated in an adult with an advanced solid tumor such as melanoma, head and neck, liver or kidney cancer. The CDR3 bases are TGCAGCGTTGAAGCAGGTGGAAACACCATATATTTT. It translates to CSVEAGGNTIYF. Full variable domain (missing parts from reference TRBV29-1 and TRBJ1-3): SAVISQKPSRDICQRGTSLTIQCQVDSQVTMMFWYRQQPGQSLTLIATANQGSEATYESGFVIDKFPISRPNLTFSTLTVSNMSPEDSSIYLCSVEAGGNTIYFGEGSWLTVV.